The source of this TCR beta chain is a study of blood T cells in healthy people across ages. General study points: The donors' CMV status was not determined, possibly confounding changes in expanded clonotypes. In older individuals, TCR beta diversity per million T cells was lower, falling roughly linearly with age.

V shed 3 bases and J 6 bases; nucleotides not matched to a gene: 10. Germline values: CDR1 MNHNS, CDR2 SASEGT. The CDR3 extends over 16 amino acids. Then a second PCR, running roughly 7 to 12 cycles, was carried out with a sample-barcoded 5' primer and a J-beta primer mix. Using its own MiXCR run on the 5' RACE reads, TCRdb lists one record per CDR3 protein. The sample has about 1,400,000 distinct CDR3 sequences, about 40% seen once. Concerning this clonotype: Its antigen is unidentified.

The clonotype was recovered from a young woman in good health. The genes are TRBV6-1 and TRBJ1-5; 8 bases match TRBD1. The sample comprised blood. The CDR3 DNA reads as TGTGCCAGCAGTGATGTTGTCAGGGGGCTCGGTCAGCCCCAGCATTTT. Amino acids: CASSDVVRGLGQPQHF.